This TCR beta chain was recorded in a study of diagnostic markers for celiac disease (dated by TCRdb to 2020 to 2022). Reading from cysteine to phenylalanine, the CDR3 counts 17 amino acids. Only the protein is on record. CDR1 is given as LGHNA and CDR2 as YSLEER, both from the germline V gene. This clonotype counts as medium-sized (0.01 to 0.1%) based on its frequency; no count is recorded. Its recognized antigen is unknown. This sample was sequenced with an Illumina MiSeq. The reads went through TCRdb reprocessing, and each CDR3 protein sequence gets one entry with no DNA. The sample's clone listing holds just over 1,500 distinct CDR3 sequences. Roughly a tenth of the sample lies in the top ten.

The chain is made from TRBV4-3 and TRBJ1-4. The source is a human donor. The specimen was either unsorted cells or a sorted T cell fraction (not recorded which). This receptor carries the CDR3 CASSQVLGRIANEKLFF.